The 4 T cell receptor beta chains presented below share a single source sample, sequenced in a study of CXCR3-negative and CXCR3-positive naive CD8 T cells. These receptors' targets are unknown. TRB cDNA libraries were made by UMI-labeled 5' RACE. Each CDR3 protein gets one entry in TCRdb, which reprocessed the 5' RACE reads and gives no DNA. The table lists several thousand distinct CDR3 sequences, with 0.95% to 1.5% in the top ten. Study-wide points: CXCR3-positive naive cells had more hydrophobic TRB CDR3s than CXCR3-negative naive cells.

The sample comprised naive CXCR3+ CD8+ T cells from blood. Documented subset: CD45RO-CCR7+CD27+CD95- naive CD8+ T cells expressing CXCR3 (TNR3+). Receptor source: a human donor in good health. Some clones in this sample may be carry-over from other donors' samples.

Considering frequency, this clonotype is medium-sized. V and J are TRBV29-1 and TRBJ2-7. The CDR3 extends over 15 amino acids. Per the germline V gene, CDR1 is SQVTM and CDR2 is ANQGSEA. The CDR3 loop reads CSVERVSGATYEQYF.

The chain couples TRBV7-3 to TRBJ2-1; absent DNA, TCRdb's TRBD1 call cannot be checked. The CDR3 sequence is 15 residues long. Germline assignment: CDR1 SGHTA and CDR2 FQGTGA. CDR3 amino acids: CASSLRTRHPTEQFF.

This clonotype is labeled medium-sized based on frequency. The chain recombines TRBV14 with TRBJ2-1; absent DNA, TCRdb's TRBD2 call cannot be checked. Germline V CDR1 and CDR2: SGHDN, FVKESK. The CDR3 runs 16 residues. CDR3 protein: CASSRTGTKKYNEQFF.

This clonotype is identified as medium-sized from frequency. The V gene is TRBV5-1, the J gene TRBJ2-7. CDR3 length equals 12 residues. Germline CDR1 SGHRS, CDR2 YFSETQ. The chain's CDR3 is CASSLVGYEQYF. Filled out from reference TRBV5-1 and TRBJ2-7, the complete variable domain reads KAGVTQTPRYLIKTRGQQVTLSCSPISGHRSVSWYQQTPGQGLQFLFEYFSETQRNKGNFPGRFSGRQFSNSRSEMNVSTLELGDSALYLCASSLVGYEQYFGPGTRLTVT.